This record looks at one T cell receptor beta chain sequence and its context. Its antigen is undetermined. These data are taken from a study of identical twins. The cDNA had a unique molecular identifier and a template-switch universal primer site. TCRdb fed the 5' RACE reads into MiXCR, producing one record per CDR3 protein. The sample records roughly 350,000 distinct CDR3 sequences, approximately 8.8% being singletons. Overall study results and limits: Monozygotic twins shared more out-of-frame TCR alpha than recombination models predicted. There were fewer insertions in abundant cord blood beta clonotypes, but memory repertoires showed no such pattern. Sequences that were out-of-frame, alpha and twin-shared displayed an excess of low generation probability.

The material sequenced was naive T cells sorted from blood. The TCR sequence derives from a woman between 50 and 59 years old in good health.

The CDR3 reads CASSLVSGSNEKLFF. CDR3 in DNA: TGTGCCAGCAGCTTGGTGTCCGGATCAAATGAAAAACTGTTTTTT. V and J are TRBV5-5 and TRBJ1-4; D unresolved. The CDR3 consists of 15 residues. V lost 0 bases to trimming and J lost 5 bases, with 11 bases between them. CDR1 SGHKS and CDR2 YYEKEE come from the germline V gene (reference sequence).